This T cell receptor (beta chain) emerged from a study of OX40 agonist ivuxolimab in advanced cancers. Trimming took off 10 bases at V and 3 bases at J, with 16 bases between the two ends. Per the germline V gene, CDR1 is SGHRS and CDR2 is YFSETQ. This CDR3 has 13 residues. Measured with immunoSEQ multiplex PCR; TCRdb has only the in-frame clones, and not every one. The data hold some 87,000 clones, with 94% observed a single time. Sequencing used CD4+ or CD8+ T cells sorted from blood, obtained in a trial of the OX40 agonist ivuxolimab. The chain recombines TRBV5-1 with TRBJ1-1; D remains unclear. This clonotype was sampled from an adult with an advanced solid tumor such as melanoma, head and neck, liver or kidney cancer. The CDR3 DNA follows: TGCGCCTGCTCCGACGGGCGAGACACTGAAGCTTTCTTT. Its protein product is CACSDGRDTEAFF.